Described below is a single T cell receptor beta chain sequence and its context. This clone was recorded once. It has no known antigen specificity. Within one base of it there is no much larger clone, and no base qualities were kept. This sample stems from a study of shared clonotypes between healthy human individuals (dated by TCRdb to between 2020 and 2021). Study-wide context: A couple of women and three men aged 18 to 49 years were included in the cohort. Each donor's leukapheresis produced roughly between roughly 0.94 and 9.5 billion PBMCs. Libraries were prepared and TCR repertoires were sequenced by different laboratories using diverse techniques, in order to increase sequencing depth and limit assay-specific biases. The study deeply sequenced blood TCR repertoires of several healthy adults to estimate repertoire size and the extent of clonotype sharing between individuals. For each donor, CD4 naive and CD4 memory were each run on three plates, CD8 naive on two plates, and CD8 memory on one plate.

Using the deep immunoSEQ assay, TCR CDR3 regions were amplified from genomic DNA by multiplex PCR. Extracted genomic DNA from each cell subset was spread evenly across all wells of several immunoSEQ 96-well plates, with each plate serving as a replicate. For sorted subsets, roughly 190 ng of genomic DNA, equivalent to 25,000 to 30,000 T cell genomes, went into each replicate PCR. The purified libraries were quantified using a Qubit 3.0 fluorometer, sized with a Bioanalyzer 2100, and then quantified again using the KAPA Library Quantification kit. Each immunoSEQ 96-well plate was sequenced on its own single-read 150-cycle Illumina NextSeq 550 flow cell. In the paper's pipeline: Because only junctional sequences without quality scores were contained in the immunoSEQ output, filtering matching that applied to full-length reads could not be performed. Sequences were annotated with PyIR, a Python wrapper for IgBLAST v1.9, using IMGT germline references to assign V/J genes and CDR3. Reads were filtered out if the reads had weak V/J assignments (E-value above 1e-6), no CDR3, stop codons, out-of-frame junctions, or ambiguous translated residues. V3J clonotypes were defined by identical inferred V gene, J gene, and CDR3 amino acid sequence. The percentage overlap between two repertoires was calculated by dividing the number of shared unique clonotypes by the size of the smaller repertoire. Repertoire richness was assessed with RTK rarefaction, the Chao1 estimator, and Recon v2.1 estimates of unobserved clonotypes. For all TCRbeta clonotypes obtained by the gDNA method from four donors, generation probabilities were computed with OLGA. TCRdb limited this immuneACCESS table to in-frame rearrangements with V and J called. A share of clones is missing; checked studies link under half to unresolved V genes, and the rest is unexplained. That table gives V, J and clone size, and the DNA gave D and trimming. This sample comprises 1,100,000 or so clones, about 84% of them detected only once. The top ten hold 0.52% of the sample.

Overall results and qualifications from the work: Incomplete sequencing was indicated by rarefaction of sorted-subset datasets, despite the large sequencing depth. When a few donors were compared, the shared fraction of clonotypes was about 5.4% for naive CD4, 3.5% for naive CD8, about 2.4% for memory CD4, and 0.35% to 0.4% for memory CD8. Higher generation probabilities were observed for clonotypes shared by all four sorted-subset donors than for non-shared clonotypes. Sampling was restricted to blood, and TCR repertoires in tissues likely differ from the TCR repertoires found in blood. The genetic and exposure-history diversity represented was limited by the small number of donors. Larger estimated clonotype richness was generally found for naive subsets than for memory subsets. Based on pairwise subsampling, the degree of clonotype sharing among donors was expected to be affected by sequencing depth.

CDR1 and CDR2, per the germline V gene, are SNHLY and FYNNEI. V is cut by 7 bases and J by 13 bases, and the space between the germline ends is 16 bases. CDR3 length: 11 amino acids, cysteine to phenylalanine. The DNA shown is the 33-base CDR3, in frame from base 1. Healthy HIV-negative adults with no recently reported acute infections or vaccinations were included as donors. Only Caucasian adults living in Nashville, Tennessee, USA were represented among the donors. CD4+ T cells were enriched by magnetic negative selection; naive cells were then positively selected on CD45RA, and the negative fraction formed the memory subset. Blood was collected by leukapheresis, and PBMCs were isolated by Ficoll-Histopaque density gradient centrifugation and then cryopreserved in liquid nitrogen vapor phase. Analytical flow cytometry was used to check the purity and quantity of each magnetically sorted T cell population. From each sorted fraction, genomic DNA was isolated and quantified by UV absorbance on a Nanodrop 2000c.

The TCR was taken from a man aged 18 to 35 in good health. Some clones in this sample may be carry-over from other donors' samples. Rearrangement joined TRBV2 to TRBJ1-2; TRBD1 could be the D gene, as 5 bases match. Specimen: memory CD4+ T cells from PBMCs. The cell subset or site label, read with the paper, signifies: CD45RA-negative fraction. The DNA reads as follows: TGTGCCAGCACCCTGAGGTGGGGGGGCACCTTC. The translation is CASTLRWGGTF.